This T cell receptor beta chain stems from a study of graft-versus-host responses after intestinal transplantation. Looking at the study overall: Every transplant recipient was induced with anti-thymocyte globulin, then maintained on tacrolimus and steroids for two to three years. Regarding the study as a whole: Some patients had graft-donor T cell macrochimerism, and their allografts showed high graft-versus-host to host-versus-graft clonal ratios. Recipient marrow harbored GvH clones, some of which surfaced first in ileum or blood.

Worth noting for this clone: Its antigen is still unknown.

Clones were read by immunoSEQ multiplex PCR, and TCRdb kept only the in-frame ones, dropping some. The sample has about 86,000 clones; 88% are singletons. The germline gives CDR1 SGDLS, CDR2 YYNGEE. The V end lost 0 bases, the J end lost 5 bases, and 5 bases lay between the germline ends. CDR3 size: 13 residues. The rearrangement joins TRBV9 to TRBJ2-2; D remains unclear. The origin of this receptor is a human donor who was the organ donor for an intestinal transplant. The sequencing used unstimulated CD4+ T cells sorted from spleen or lymph node cells, collected before transplant. CDR3 in DNA: TGTGCCAGCAGCGTAGTTTCGACCGGGGAGCTGTTTTTT. Protein: CASSVVSTGELFF.